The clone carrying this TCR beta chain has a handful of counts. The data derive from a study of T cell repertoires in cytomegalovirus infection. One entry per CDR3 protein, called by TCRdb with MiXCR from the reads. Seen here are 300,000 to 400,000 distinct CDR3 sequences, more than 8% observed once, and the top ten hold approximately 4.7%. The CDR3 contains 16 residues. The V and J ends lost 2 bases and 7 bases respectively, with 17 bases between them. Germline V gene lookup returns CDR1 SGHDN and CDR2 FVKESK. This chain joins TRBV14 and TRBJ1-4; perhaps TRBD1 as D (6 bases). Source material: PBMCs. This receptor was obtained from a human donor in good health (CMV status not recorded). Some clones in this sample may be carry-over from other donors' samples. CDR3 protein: CASSQNAGGVREKLFF. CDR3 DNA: TGTGCCAGCAGCCAAAATGCGGGGGGCGTTCGTGAAAAACTGTTTTTT.